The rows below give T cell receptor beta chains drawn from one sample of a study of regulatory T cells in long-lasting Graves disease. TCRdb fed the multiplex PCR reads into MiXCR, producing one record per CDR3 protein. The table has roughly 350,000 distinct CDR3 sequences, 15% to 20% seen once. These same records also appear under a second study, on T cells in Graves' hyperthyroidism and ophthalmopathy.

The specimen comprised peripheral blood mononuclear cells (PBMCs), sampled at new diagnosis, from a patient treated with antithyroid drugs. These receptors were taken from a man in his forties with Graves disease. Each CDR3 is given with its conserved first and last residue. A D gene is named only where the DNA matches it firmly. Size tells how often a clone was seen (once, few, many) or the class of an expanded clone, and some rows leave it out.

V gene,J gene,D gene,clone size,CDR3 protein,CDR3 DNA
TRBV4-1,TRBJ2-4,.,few,CASSQPKERAKNIQYF,TGCGCCAGCAGCCAACCCAAAGAGAGGGCCAAAAACATTCAGTACTTC
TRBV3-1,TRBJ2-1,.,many,CASSQGGGAYNEQFF,TGTGCCAGCAGCCAAGGAGGGGGAGCTTACAATGAGCAGTTCTTC
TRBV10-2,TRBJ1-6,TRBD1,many,CASSRTGVGSPLHF,TGCGCCAGCAGCAGGACAGGGGTAGGGTCACCCCTCCACTTT
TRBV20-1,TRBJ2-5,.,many,CSAPQGPETQYF,TGCAGTGCCCCACAGGGCCCCGAGACCCAGTACTTC
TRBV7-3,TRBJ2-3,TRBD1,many,CASSLKGQITDTQYF,TGTGCCAGCAGCTTAAAGGGACAGATCACAGATACGCAGTATTTT
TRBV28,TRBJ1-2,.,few,CASFQWRAGYGYTF,TGTGCCAGCTTCCAGTGGAGGGCGGGCTATGGCTACACCTTC
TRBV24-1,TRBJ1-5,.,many,CATSVGNSNQPQHF,TGTGCCACCAGTGTTGGGAATAGCAATCAGCCCCAGCATTTT
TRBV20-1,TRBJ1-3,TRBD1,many,CSAPDRGSGNTIYF,TGCAGTGCTCCTGACAGGGGCTCTGGAAACACCATATATTTT
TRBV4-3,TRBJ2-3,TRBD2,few,CASSQVVLAGGTDTQYF,TGCGCCAGCAGCCAAGTCGTCCTAGCGGGGGGTACAGATACGCAGTATTTT
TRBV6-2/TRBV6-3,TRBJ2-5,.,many,CASSYSQGQQETQYF,TGTGCCAGCAGTTACTCGCAGGGGCAGCAAGAGACCCAGTACTTC
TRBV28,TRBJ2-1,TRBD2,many,CASSPPRLAKDEQFF,TGTGCCAGCAGCCCGCCCCGACTAGCCAAGGATGAGCAGTTCTTC
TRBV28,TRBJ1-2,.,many,CASSLRGGGYGYTF,TGTGCCAGCAGTTTACGTGGCGGTGGCTATGGCTACACCTTC
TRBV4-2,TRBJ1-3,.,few,CASSQGRASGNTIYF,TGTGCCAGCAGCCAAGGCAGGGCCTCTGGAAACACCATATATTTT
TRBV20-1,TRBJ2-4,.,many,CSANPGTNAKNIQYF,TGCAGTGCCAACCCCGGGACGAACGCCAAAAACATTCAGTACTTC
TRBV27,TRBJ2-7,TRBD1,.,CASSLSRQGVREYF,TGTGCCAGCAGTTTATCTCGCCAGGGGGTACGGGAGTACTTC
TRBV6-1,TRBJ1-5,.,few,CASTFIREQPQHF,TGTGCCAGCACATTTATTAGGGAACAGCCCCAGCATTTT
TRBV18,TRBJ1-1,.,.,CASSPPLENTEAFF,TGTGCCAGCTCACCACCGTTGGAGAACACTGAAGCTTTCTTT
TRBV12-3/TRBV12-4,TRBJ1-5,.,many,CASSLAAGANQPQHF,TGTGCCAGCAGTTTAGCGGCAGGGGCCAATCAGCCCCAGCATTTT
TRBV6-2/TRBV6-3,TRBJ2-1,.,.,CASSESFYNEQFF,TGTGCCAGCAGTGAAAGTTTCTACAATGAGCAGTTCTTC
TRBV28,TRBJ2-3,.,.,CASIPGGRKDTQYF,TGTGCCAGTATCCCCGGGGGCCGGAAGGATACGCAGTATTTT
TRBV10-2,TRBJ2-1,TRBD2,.,CASSVGGAYNEQFF,TGCGCCAGCAGTGTGGGGGGGGCCTACAATGAGCAGTTCTTC
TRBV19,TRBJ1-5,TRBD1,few,CASSRDRGYSNQPQHF,TGTGCCAGTAGTAGGGACAGGGGATATAGCAATCAGCCCCAGCATTTT
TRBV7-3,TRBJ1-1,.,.,CASSLHTETEAFF,TGTGCCAGCAGCTTACACACGGAGACTGAAGCTTTCTTT
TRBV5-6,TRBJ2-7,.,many,CASSLGAMGHEQYF,TGTGCCAGCAGCTTGGGGGCCATGGGCCACGAGCAGTACTTC
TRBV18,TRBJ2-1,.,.,CASSPPGGRGNEQFF,TGTGCCAGCTCACCACCGGGGGGCCGGGGGAATGAGCAGTTCTTC
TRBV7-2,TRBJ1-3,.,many,CASSDAGGFSGNTIYF,TGTGCCAGCAGCGATGCTGGTGGTTTCTCTGGAAACACCATATATTTT
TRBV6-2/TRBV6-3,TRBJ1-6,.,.,CASSYLGGEWSPLHF,TGTGCCAGCAGTTACTTGGGGGGAGAGTGGTCACCCCTCCACTTT
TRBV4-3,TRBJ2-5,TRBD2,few,CASSHRGSGGQETQYF,TGCGCCAGCAGCCATCGGGGGAGCGGGGGGCAAGAGACCCAGTACTTC
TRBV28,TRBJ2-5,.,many,CASTPPGRRETQYF,TGTGCCAGCACCCCTCCGGGGAGACGAGAGACCCAGTACTTC
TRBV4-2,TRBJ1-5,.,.,CASSQVSVVNQPQHF,TGTGCCAGCAGCCAAGTCTCCGTAGTCAATCAGCCCCAGCATTTT
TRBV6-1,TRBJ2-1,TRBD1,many,CASSNRDRGQFF,TGTGCCAGCAGCAACCGGGACAGAGGGCAGTTCTTC
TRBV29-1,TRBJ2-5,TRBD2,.,CSAVLAGGLRETQYF,TGCAGCGCCGTACTAGCGGGGGGGCTTCGGGAGACCCAGTACTTC
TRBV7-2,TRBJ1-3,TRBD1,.,CASRSDRAPRWGNTIYF,TGTGCCAGCAGATCCGACAGGGCCCCACGTTGGGGAAACACCATATATTTT
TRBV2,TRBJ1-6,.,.,CASTGRVHNSPLHF,TGTGCCAGCACTGGCAGGGTCCATAATTCACCCCTCCACTTT
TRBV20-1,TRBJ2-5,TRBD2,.,CSARMSGGSETQYF,TGCAGTGCTAGGATGTCGGGGGGGTCAGAGACCCAGTACTTC
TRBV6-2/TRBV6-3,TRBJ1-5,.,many,CASRPTGNSNQPQHF,TGTGCCAGCAGGCCCACAGGAAATAGCAATCAGCCCCAGCATTTT
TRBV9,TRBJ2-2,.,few,CASSVESGYTGELFF,TGTGCCAGCAGCGTAGAATCAGGGTACACCGGGGAGCTGTTTTTT
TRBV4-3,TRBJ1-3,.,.,CASKFGMENTIYF,TGCGCCAGCAAATTTGGGATGGAAAACACCATATATTTT
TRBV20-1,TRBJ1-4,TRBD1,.,CSARGQGGNEKLSF,TGCAGTGCCCGCGGACAGGGCGGTAATGAAAAACTGTCTTTT